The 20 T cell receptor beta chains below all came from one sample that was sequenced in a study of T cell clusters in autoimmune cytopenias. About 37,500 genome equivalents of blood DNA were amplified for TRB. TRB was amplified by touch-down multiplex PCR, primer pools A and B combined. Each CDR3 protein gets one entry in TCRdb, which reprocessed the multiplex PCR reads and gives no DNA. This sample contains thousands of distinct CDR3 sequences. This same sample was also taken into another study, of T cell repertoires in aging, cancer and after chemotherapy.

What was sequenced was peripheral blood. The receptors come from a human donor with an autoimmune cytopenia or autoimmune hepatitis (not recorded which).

The CDR3 sequence is CASSAQGQPGAEQFF. The rearrangement joins TRBV12-3 or TRBV12-4 to TRBJ2-1; TCRdb calls TRBD1, which cannot be checked without DNA. The CDR3 spans 15 residues.

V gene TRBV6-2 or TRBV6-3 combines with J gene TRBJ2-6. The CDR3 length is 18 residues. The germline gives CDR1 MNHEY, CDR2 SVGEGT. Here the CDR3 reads CASSSPLLTSTGANVLTF.

The CDR3 sequence is CASSRTSGGYGEQYF. The V call is TRBV12-3 or TRBV12-4, the J call TRBJ2-7; TCRdb selects TRBD2, and the lack of DNA leaves this call unchecked. The CDR3 spans 15 residues.

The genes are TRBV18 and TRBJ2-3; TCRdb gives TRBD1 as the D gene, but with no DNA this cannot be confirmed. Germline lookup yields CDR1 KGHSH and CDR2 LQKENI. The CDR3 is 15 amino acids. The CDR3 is CASSQNQGNTDTQYF.

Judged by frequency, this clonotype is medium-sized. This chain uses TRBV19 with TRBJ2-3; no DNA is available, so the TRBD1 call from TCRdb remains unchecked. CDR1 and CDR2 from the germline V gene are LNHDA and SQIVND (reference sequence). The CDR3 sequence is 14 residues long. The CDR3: CASSITWATDTQYF. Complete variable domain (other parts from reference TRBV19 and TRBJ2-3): DGGITQSPKYLFRKEGQNVTLSCEQNLNHDAMYWYRQDPGQGLRLIYYSQIVNDFQKGDIAEGYSVSREKKESFPLTVTSAQKNPTAFYLCASSITWATDTQYFGPGTRLTVL.

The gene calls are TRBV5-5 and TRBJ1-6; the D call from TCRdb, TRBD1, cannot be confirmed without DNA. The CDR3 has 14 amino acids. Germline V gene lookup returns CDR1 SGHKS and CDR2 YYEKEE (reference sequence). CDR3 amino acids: CASSLVAGGHPLHF. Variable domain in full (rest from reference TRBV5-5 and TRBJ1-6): DAGVTQSPTHLIKTRGQQVTLRCSPISGHKSVSWYQQVLGQGPQFIFQYYEKEERGRGNFPDRFSARQFPNYSSELNVNALLLGDSALYLCASSLVAGGHPLHFGNGTRLTVT.

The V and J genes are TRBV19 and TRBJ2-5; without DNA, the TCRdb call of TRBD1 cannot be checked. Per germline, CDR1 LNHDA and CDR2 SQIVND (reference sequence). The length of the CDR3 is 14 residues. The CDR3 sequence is CASSTDREWGTQYF.

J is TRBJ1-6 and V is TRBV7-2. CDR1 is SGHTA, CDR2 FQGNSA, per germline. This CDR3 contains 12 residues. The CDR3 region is CASSLFLSPLHF.

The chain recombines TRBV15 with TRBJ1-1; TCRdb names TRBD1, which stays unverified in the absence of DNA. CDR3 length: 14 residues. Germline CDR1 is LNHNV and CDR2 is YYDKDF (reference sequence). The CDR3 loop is CATSRDRGNTEAFF.

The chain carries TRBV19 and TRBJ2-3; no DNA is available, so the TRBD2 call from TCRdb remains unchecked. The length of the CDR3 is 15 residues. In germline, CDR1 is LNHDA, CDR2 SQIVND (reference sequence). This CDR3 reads CASSGTSGGRDTQYF.

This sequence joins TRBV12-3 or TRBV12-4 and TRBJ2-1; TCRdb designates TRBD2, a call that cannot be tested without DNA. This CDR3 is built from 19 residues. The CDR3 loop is CASSSLLAGGVSSYNEQFF.

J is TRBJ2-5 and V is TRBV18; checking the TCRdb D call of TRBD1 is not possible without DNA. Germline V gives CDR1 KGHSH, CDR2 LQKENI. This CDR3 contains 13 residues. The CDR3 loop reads CASSSGTRETQYF.

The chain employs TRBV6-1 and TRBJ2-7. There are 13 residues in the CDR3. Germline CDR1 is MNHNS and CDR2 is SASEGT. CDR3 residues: CASTSTSSYEQYF.

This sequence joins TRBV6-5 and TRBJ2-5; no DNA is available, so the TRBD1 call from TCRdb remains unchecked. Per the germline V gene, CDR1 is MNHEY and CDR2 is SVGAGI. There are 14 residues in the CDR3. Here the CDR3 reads CASSQGTGAGTQYF.

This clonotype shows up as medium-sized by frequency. The CDR3 spells CASLGFRGLRDEQFF. The V call is TRBV6-2 or TRBV6-3, the J call TRBJ2-1; TCRdb selects TRBD1, and the lack of DNA leaves this call unchecked. This CDR3 has 15 residues. Germline CDR1 is MNHEY and CDR2 is SVGEGT.

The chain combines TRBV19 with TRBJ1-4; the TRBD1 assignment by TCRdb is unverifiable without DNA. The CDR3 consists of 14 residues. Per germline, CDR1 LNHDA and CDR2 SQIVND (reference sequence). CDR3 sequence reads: CASKGMGRGEKLFF.

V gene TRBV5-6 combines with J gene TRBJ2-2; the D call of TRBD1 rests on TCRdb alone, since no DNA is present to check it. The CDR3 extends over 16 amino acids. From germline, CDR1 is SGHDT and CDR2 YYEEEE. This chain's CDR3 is CASSFGGGVMAGELFF. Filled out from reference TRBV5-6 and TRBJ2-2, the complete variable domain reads DAGVTQSPTHLIKTRGQQVTLRCSPKSGHDTVSWYQQALGQGPQFIFQYYEEEERQRGNFPDRFSGHQFPNYSSELNVNALLLGDSALYLCASSFGGGVMAGELFFGEGSRLTVL.

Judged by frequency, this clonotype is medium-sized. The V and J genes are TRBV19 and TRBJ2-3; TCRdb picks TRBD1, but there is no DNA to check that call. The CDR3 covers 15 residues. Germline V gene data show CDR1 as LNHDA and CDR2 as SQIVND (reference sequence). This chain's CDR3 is CASSIGAGRTDTQYF. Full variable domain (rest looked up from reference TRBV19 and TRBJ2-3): DGGITQSPKYLFRKEGQNVTLSCEQNLNHDAMYWYRQDPGQGLRLIYYSQIVNDFQKGDIAEGYSVSREKKESFPLTVTSAQKNPTAFYLCASSIGAGRTDTQYFGPGTRLTVL.

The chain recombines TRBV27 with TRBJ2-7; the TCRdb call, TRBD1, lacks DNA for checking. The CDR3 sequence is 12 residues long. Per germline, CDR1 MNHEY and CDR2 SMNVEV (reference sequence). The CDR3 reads CASSRTGSEQYF.

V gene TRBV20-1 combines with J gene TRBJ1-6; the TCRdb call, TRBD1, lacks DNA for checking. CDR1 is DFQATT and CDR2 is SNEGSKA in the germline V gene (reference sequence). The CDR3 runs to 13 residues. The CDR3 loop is CSARDGQNSPLHF.